This is a list of T cell receptor beta chains from one sample in a study of PD-1 blockade in mismatch repair-deficient tumors. Only in-frame clones appear in the TCRdb table, and some are missing; sequencing was by immunoSEQ multiplex PCR. Altogether over 60,000 clones are present, 88% being singletons, with the ten largest covering about 14%. The sequences come from peripheral blood, collected 52 weeks after starting pembrolizumab. All receptors come from an adult with mismatch repair-deficient cancer. CDR3s include the opening cysteine and the closing phenylalanine or tryptophan. The D gene is left open where the match is weak. Part of the rows lack a size; the others show once, few, many or a class for expanded clones.

TRBV7-9	TRBJ2-6	.	once	CASSQIRISGANVLTF	TGTGCCAGCAGCCAGATCAGAATCTCTGGGGCCAACGTCCTGACTTTC
TRBV10-3	TRBJ1-1	.	.	CAIRGHKNTEAFF	TGTGCCATCAGGGGACATAAGAACACTGAAGCTTTCTTT
TRBV16	TRBJ1-4	.	.	CASSQSVGESNEKLFF	TGTGCCAGCAGCCAATCGGTGGGGGAATCTAATGAAAAACTGTTTTTT
TRBV19	TRBJ2-3	TRBD2	.	CASRRTSGRSDTQYF	TGTGCCAGTAGACGGACTAGCGGGAGGTCAGATACGCAGTATTTT
TRBV5-1	TRBJ2-1	TRBD2	.	CASSSGLAGGNEQFF	TGCGCCAGCAGCTCGGGACTAGCGGGAGGCAATGAGCAGTTCTTC
TRBV28	TRBJ1-5	.	.	CASSFRNRGQPQHF	TGTGCCAGCAGTTTTAGGAACCGGGGTCAGCCCCAGCATTTT
TRBV30	TRBJ2-7	.	once	CAWSVMGSRYEQYF	TGTGCCTGGAGTGTTATGGGGTCCCGATACGAGCAGTACTTC
TRBV10-1	TRBJ2-3	.	.	CASSESRPAGNTDTQYF	TGCGCCAGCAGTGAGTCCCGCCCGGCGGGAAACACAGATACGCAGTATTTT
TRBV6-1	TRBJ2-7	.	few	CASSEYYEQYF	TGTGCCAGCAGTGAGTACTACGAGCAGTACTTC
TRBV18	TRBJ1-5	.	.	CASSATRDSNQPQHF	TGTGCCAGCTCAGCCACCCGGGACAGCAATCAGCCCCAGCATTTT
TRBV9	TRBJ2-3	.	once	CASSVADTDTQYF	TGTGCCAGCAGCGTAGCTGACACAGATACGCAGTATTTT
TRBV11-1	TRBJ2-7	.	.	CASSLGGYRPYEQYF	TGTGCCAGCAGCTTGGGAGGCTACCGCCCCTACGAGCAGTACTTC
TRBV4-2	TRBJ2-7	.	.	CASSQEWGGLTYEQYF	TGTGCCAGCAGCCAAGAGTGGGGCGGACTCACCTACGAGCAGTACTTC
TRBV7-2	TRBJ2-3	.	.	CASSLRGMGGDTQYF	TGTGCCAGCAGCTTAAGAGGAATGGGGGGAGATACGCAGTATTTT
TRBV6-1	TRBJ2-4	.	.	CASGEGQPVWGDIQYF	TGTGCCAGCGGAGAAGGACAGCCCGTGTGGGGGGACATTCAGTACTTC
TRBV7-9	TRBJ2-5	.	.	CASSPSRLGREETQYF	TGTGCCAGCAGCCCTAGTAGGTTGGGGCGGGAAGAGACCCAGTACTTC
TRBV6-5	TRBJ1-2	.	.	CASSDSLGATYGYTF	TGTGCCAGCAGTGACTCCCTGGGGGCTACCTATGGCTACACCTTC
TRBV6-5	TRBJ1-1	.	.	CASRGGGVNTEAFF	TGTGCCAGCCGCGGCGGGGGGGTGAACACTGAAGCTTTCTTT
TRBV2	TRBJ2-2	TRBD1	.	CASLAGTAVNTGELFF	TGTGCCAGTCTCGCCGGGACAGCGGTGAACACCGGGGAGCTGTTTTTT
TRBV10-1	TRBJ2-1	TRBD2	.	CASSEVPGGSYNEQFF	TGCGCCAGCAGTGAGGTTCCGGGGGGTTCCTACAATGAGCAGTTCTTC
TRBV27	TRBJ2-7	.	.	CASSLSATLVRPREQYF	TGTGCCAGCAGTTTAAGTGCTACCTTAGTACGGCCTCGCGAGCAGTACTTC
TRBV7-9	TRBJ2-1	TRBD2	.	CASSFPGLAGVFEQFF	TGTGCCAGCAGCTTTCCGGGACTAGCGGGGGTTTTTGAGCAGTTCTTC
TRBV5-1	TRBJ2-7	TRBD2	.	CASSRTGTRGEQYF	TGCGCCAGCAGCAGAACCGGGACTAGAGGTGAGCAGTACTTC
TRBV5-8	TRBJ2-3	TRBD2	.	CASSLLAGGVSPDTQYF	TGTGCCAGCAGCTTACTAGCGGGAGGGGTTAGCCCAGATACGCAGTATTTT
TRBV10-3	TRBJ1-1	.	.	CAIRTGSMNTEAFF	TGTGCCATCAGGACGGGCTCTATGAACACTGAAGCTTTCTTT
TRBV19	TRBJ2-7	.	.	CASSIAGPSYEQYF	TGTGCCAGTAGTATAGCTGGGCCTTCCTACGAGCAGTACTTC
TRBV6-5	TRBJ2-2	TRBD1	.	CASIPQGAGGELFF	TGTGCCAGCATCCCCCAGGGGGCTGGCGGGGAGCTGTTTTTT
TRBV7-6	TRBJ2-7	.	.	CASSLAEGREQYF	TGTGCCAGCAGCTTAGCGGAGGGACGCGAGCAGTACTTC
TRBV5-6	TRBJ2-5	.	once	CASSLGDPEETQYF	TGTGCCAGCAGCTTGGGGGACCCAGAGGAGACCCAGTACTTC
TRBV19	TRBJ2-7	TRBD1	.	CASSRTGRSYEQYF	TGTGCCAGTAGTCGGACAGGGAGGTCCTACGAGCAGTACTTC
TRBV25-1	TRBJ2-7	TRBD2	.	CASNLGLAGGMCSGEQYF	TGTGCCAGCAATCTGGGACTAGCGGGAGGAATGTGCTCGGGAGAGCAGTACTTC
TRBV27	TRBJ2-7	.	.	CASSLEGPSYEQYF	TGTGCCAGCAGTTTAGAGGGCCCCTCCTACGAGCAGTACTTC
TRBV7-3	TRBJ2-7	.	.	CASSLTEQATQYF	TGTGCCAGCAGCTTAACGGAGCAAGCGACGCAGTACTTC
TRBV4-1	TRBJ2-2	TRBD2	.	CASSRPGLAGGELFF	TGCGCCAGCAGCCGACCGGGACTAGCGGGAGGGGAGCTGTTTTTT
TRBV7-3	TRBJ1-1	.	once	CASSLNPGPHTEAFF	TGTGCCAGCAGCTTAAACCCCGGGCCCCACACTGAAGCTTTCTTT
TRBV6-1	TRBJ2-3	.	.	CASTYPRESKDTQYF	TGTGCCAGCACGTACCCTCGGGAGAGTAAAGATACGCAGTATTTT
TRBV27	TRBJ2-7	TRBD2	.	CASSSPSGSGLYEQYF	TGTGCCAGCAGTTCGCCCAGCGGGAGTGGGCTATACGAGCAGTACTTC
TRBV6-4	TRBJ2-3	TRBD2	.	CAGCSGLAGVADTQYF	TGTGCCGGTTGTTCGGGACTAGCGGGAGTGGCAGATACGCAGTATTTT
TRBV25-1	TRBJ1-5	TRBD1	few	CASGTGSNQPQHF	TGTGCCAGCGGGACAGGGAGCAATCAGCCCCAGCATTTT